Listed here are 27 T cell receptor beta chains from one sample, sequenced in a study of blood T cells in healthy people across ages. With a J-beta primer mix and a sample-barcoded 5' primer, a second PCR ran about 7 to 11 cycles. TCRdb reprocessed the 5' RACE reads via MiXCR and lists one record per CDR3 protein. The repertoire has a few hundred thousand distinct CDR3 sequences, approximately 52% of them found once; the top ten carry over 40%. Sample: blood. These receptors originate from a man in his 60s in good health.

The chain recombines TRBV28 with TRBJ2-5; weak D call: TRBD1 (5 bases). TRBJ2-7 explains the end of the DNA better; the J call may be wrong. This CDR3 region has 14 residues. Germline V CDR1 and CDR2: MDHEN, SYDVKM. CDR3 nucleotide sequence: TGTGCCACTCAGGGATTACTAACCGGCTACGAGCAGTACTTC. It is translated as CATQGLLTGYEQYF.

On this clonotype itself: A much larger clone sits a single nucleotide away, making a read error possible. This chain connects TRBV12-3 or TRBV12-4 to TRBJ2-4; D might be TRBD2 (6 bases). This CDR3 comprises 18 residues. The V and J ends lost 5 bases and 0 bases respectively, with 20 bases between them. The CDR3 bases are TGTGCCAGCAGTACCCGAGGGCGGGGTAACGTAGCCAAAAACATTCAGTACTTC. The encoded protein is CASSTRGRGNVAKNIQYF.

In this sample, this clonotype turned up many times. V and J are TRBV7-2 and TRBJ2-5, with a possible D match to TRBD2 (6 bases). The germline V gene encodes CDR1 SGHTA and CDR2 FQGNSA. This CDR3 is 13 amino acids long. V was cut by 3 bases and J by 5 bases, with 10 bases left in between. CDR3 nucleotides: TGTGCCAGCAGCTTGACTAGGTTGGAGACCCAGTACTTC. Translated, it gives CASSLTRLETQYF. The whole variable domain, filled in from reference TRBV7-2 and TRBJ2-5, reads GAGVSQSPSNKVTEKGKDVELRCDPISGHTALYWYRQSLGQGLEFLIYFQGNSAPDKSGLPSDRFSAERTGGSVSTLTIQRTQQEDSAVYLCASSLTRLETQYFGPGTRLLVL.

The CDR3 sequence is CASSLDTGEAFF. The CDR3 bases are TGTGCCAGCAGCTTAGATACCGGAGAAGCTTTCTTT. This chain joins TRBV7-8 and TRBJ1-1; D is unclear. The germline V gene has CDR1 SGHVS and CDR2 FQNEAQ. The CDR3 runs to 12 residues. Trimming removed 1 base at V and 8 bases at J, with 8 bases between.

This clonotype was seen only a few times. This chain connects TRBV10-2 to TRBJ2-4; D call uncertain. The DNA end is more similar to TRBJ2-7, so the J call may be wrong. Germline V gene sequence: CDR1 WSHSY, CDR2 SAAADI. The CDR3 length is 12 residues. The CDR3 sequence is CASSEGAYEQYF. Here the CDR3 DNA reads TGCGCCAGCAGTGAGGGAGCCTACGAGCAGTACTTC.

The rearrangement uses TRBV30 and TRBJ2-1; 12 bases align to TRBD2. V was pared by 3 bases and J by 12 bases, with 6 bases of the junction left unmatched. The CDR3 runs 13 residues. In germline, CDR1 is GTSNPN, CDR2 SVGIG (reference sequence). This CDR3 reads CAWRTTSGSPQFF. CDR3 nucleotide sequence: TGTGCCTGGAGGACGACTAGCGGGAGCCCGCAGTTCTTC.

This clonotype was counted ten times or more. CDR3 residues: CASSSGTGIGNGYTF. In DNA form, the CDR3 reads TGTGCCAGCAGTTCCGGGACAGGGATCGGCAATGGCTACACCTTC. The rearrangement joins TRBV6-5 to TRBJ1-2, with TRBD1 matching 9 bases. Germline-derived CDR1 and CDR2 are MNHEY and SVGAGI. CDR3 size: 15 residues. Trimming removed 4 bases from V and 6 bases from J; junction bases left unmatched: 9.

Comments on this clonotype: Mismatch with germline at one junction end may stem from a read error. The rearrangement links TRBV18 to TRBJ2-1; D uncertain. CDR1 is KGHSH and CDR2 is LQKENI in the germline V gene. The CDR3 consists of 12 residues. CDR3 sequence: CASAPLGIEQFF. The CDR3 DNA follows: TGTGCCAGCGCACCGCTGGGGATTGAGCAGTTCTTC.

The chain couples TRBV2 to TRBJ2-5; TRBD1 is a possible D gene (5 bases). The CDR3 consists of 15 residues. The germline V and J ends were trimmed by 3 bases and 1 base, with 12 bases remaining between them. Germline CDR1 reads SNHLY; CDR2 reads FYNNEI. The CDR3 nucleotides read TGTGCCAGCAGTGAGGGGCAGTACCTCCAAGAGACCCAGTACTTC. Protein sequence: CASSEGQYLQETQYF.

This clonotype is a singleton in its sample. J is TRBJ2-5 and V is TRBV20-1; D may correspond to TRBD1 or TRBD2 (6 bases each). The J call is in doubt because the DNA end fits TRBJ2-7 better. This CDR3 comprises 11 residues. In germline, CDR1 is DFQATT, CDR2 SNEGSKA (reference sequence). The CDR3 DNA reads as TGCAGTGCCGTCAAGGGGGGCGAGCAGTACTTC. Translating gives CSAVKGGEQYF.

This chain links TRBV7-3 with TRBJ2-1; possible D gene TRBD2, 6 bases. Per the germline V gene, CDR1 is SGHTA and CDR2 is FQGTGA. The CDR3 sequence is 12 residues long. V gave up 4 bases and J gave up 15 bases, with 16 bases separating them. CDR3 coding DNA: TGTGCCAGCAGCTCAGACGGGGGATCCCGGTTCTTC. Translation: CASSSDGGSRFF.

J is TRBJ2-2 and V is TRBV5-6; 10 bases fit TRBD1. This CDR3 has 16 amino acids. CDR1 and CDR2 from the germline V gene are SGHDT and YYEEEE. V lost 4 bases to trimming and J lost 4 bases; unmatched junction nucleotides: 7. CDR3 loop: CASSRDRGRLTGELFF. In DNA form, the CDR3 reads TGTGCCAGCAGCCGAGACAGGGGGCGGCTCACCGGGGAGCTGTTTTTT.

The J gene is TRBJ2-3, the V gene TRBV20-1, with 14 bases aligning to TRBD2. Germline V CDR1 and CDR2: DFQATT, SNEGSKA (reference sequence). V shed 0 bases, J shed 0 bases, and the junction held 14 bases outside the gene matches. The CDR3 sequence is 21 residues long. In nucleotides, the CDR3 is TGCAGTGCTAGAGATCCGCAACCCCAGAGGACTAGCGGGGGGAGCACAGATACGCAGTATTTT. Protein sequence: CSARDPQPQRTSGGSTDTQYF.

In nucleotides, the CDR3 is TGCGCCAGCAGCTTGGTACTAGCGGGGAACAATGAGCAGTTCTTC. Encoded protein: CASSLVLAGNNEQFF. This chain joins TRBV5-1 and TRBJ2-1; 10 bases line up with TRBD2. The CDR3 runs to 15 residues. V shed 0 bases and J 5 bases; nucleotides not matched to a gene: 2. Germline V gene sequence: CDR1 SGHRS, CDR2 YFSETQ.

In this sample, this clonotype turned up many times. The chain combines TRBV6-1 with TRBJ1-2; D not resolved. CDR3 length equals 14 residues. Germline values: CDR1 MNHNS, CDR2 SASEGT. V shed 10 bases and J shed 0 bases, with 15 bases lying between them. CDR3 amino acids: CATSEGPTNYGYTF. CDR3 nucleotides: TGTGCCACCTCCGAAGGACCCACTAACTATGGCTACACCTTC.

This rearrangement joins TRBV20-1 to TRBJ2-7, with TRBD2 matching over 14 bases. From germline, CDR1 is DFQATT and CDR2 SNEGSKA (reference sequence). V dropped 5 bases and J dropped 6; count of bases not matched to a gene: 9. The length of the CDR3 is 15 residues. The CDR3 DNA reads as TGCAGTGCTCCTGGACTAGCGGGAGGATCGCGCGAGCAGTACTTC. Residues: CSAPGLAGGSREQYF.

A note on this clonotype: Being one base from a much bigger clone, this may be a read error. The chain combines TRBV20-1 with TRBJ2-1; D possibly uses TRBD1 or TRBD2 (6 bases each). V was clipped by 5 bases and J by 5 bases, with 13 bases between them. CDR1 and CDR2 from the germline V gene are DFQATT and SNEGSKA (reference sequence). The CDR3 has 13 amino acids. As DNA, the CDR3 is TGCAGTGCTCCTCGGGGGCTGGACAATGAGCAGTTCTTC. Translated, it gives CSAPRGLDNEQFF.

This clonotype was observed once. V and J are TRBV9 and TRBJ2-1, with unresolved D. V was pared by 4 bases and J by 3 bases, with 5 bases between. CDR1 and CDR2 from the germline V gene are SGDLS and YYNGEE. The CDR3 sequence is 12 residues long. CDR3 coding DNA: TGTGCCAGCAGCAAAAACTACAATGAGCAGTTCTTC. As protein: CASSKNYNEQFF.

The chain joins TRBV20-1 to TRBJ1-2; a weak D match, TRBD1 (5 bases). V gave up 4 bases and J gave up 9 bases, with 21 bases separating them. The CDR3 spans 14 residues. CDR1 and CDR2 from the germline V gene are DFQATT and SNEGSKA (reference sequence). The DNA for the CDR3 is TGCAGTGCTACACAACCCGGGAGGGGAAGTAGCTACACCTTC. Its protein is CSATQPGRGSSYTF.

V and J are TRBV29-1 and TRBJ2-3; 9 positions match TRBD1. With 2 bases clipped from V and 6 bases from J, the junction kept 9 bases outside the gene matches. Germline V gene lookup returns CDR1 SQVTM and CDR2 ANQGSEA. The CDR3 consists of 15 residues. Here the CDR3 DNA reads TGCAGCGTTGAACTGGGACAGGGAGGAGACGATACGCAGTATTTT. Protein product: CSVELGQGGDDTQYF.

J is TRBJ2-4 and V is TRBV11-2; 7 bases align to TRBD2. The last part of the DNA fits TRBJ2-7 better; the J call may be wrong. CDR1 and CDR2 (germline): SGHAT, FQNNGV. The CDR3 extends over 17 amino acids. CDR3 nucleotides: TGTGCCAGCAGCTCCGACGGTTGGAGAGGGGACTACTACGAGCAGTACTTC. This sequence encodes CASSSDGWRGDYYEQYF.

The chain recombines TRBV5-1 with TRBJ2-2; 13 nucleotides align to TRBD2. This CDR3 spans 18 amino acids. Germline CDR1 SGHRS, CDR2 YFSETQ. V lost 1 base and J lost 4; bases outside the gene matches: 7. CDR3 sequence (DNA): TGCGCCAGCAGCTTGATAACTAGCGGGAGGGTCGGCACCGGGGAGCTGTTTTTT. Its protein is CASSLITSGRVGTGELFF.

CDR3 nucleotides: TGTGCCAGCAGCTTAGGAAGGGACATTCAGTACTTC. It specifies CASSLGRDIQYF. The rearrangement uses TRBV7-9 and TRBJ2-4, with D hard to call. Trimming took off 1 base at V and 8 bases at J, with 6 bases between the two ends. The CDR3 totals 12 residues. Germline lookup yields CDR1 SEHNR and CDR2 FQNEAQ (reference sequence). The full variable domain, completed using reference TRBV7-9 and TRBJ2-4, is DTGVSQNPRHKITKRGQNVTFRCDPISEHNRLYWYRQTLGQGPEFLTYFQNEAQLEKSRLLSDRFSAERPKGSFSTLEIQRTEQGDSAMYLCASSLGRDIQYFGAGTRLSVL.

The chain has TRBV29-1 and TRBJ2-1; the D call may be TRBD1 or TRBD2 (5 bases each). This CDR3 spans 14 amino acids. CDR1 and CDR2 (germline): SQVTM, ANQGSEA. The CDR3 loop is CIITGTSSYNEQFF. The DNA for the CDR3 is TGCATCATTACCGGGACCAGCTCCTACAATGAGCAGTTCTTC.

The sample holds one count of this clonotype. The genes are TRBV24-1 and TRBJ2-3, with 9 bases aligning to TRBD2. The V and J ends lost 2 bases and 6 bases, in that order; junction bases with no gene match: 11. Germline CDR1 is KGHDR and CDR2 is SFDVKD. The length of the CDR3 is 17 residues. The CDR3 reads CATSDSVRGGISDTQYF. DNA for the CDR3: TGTGCCACCAGTGATTCAGTGCGGGGGGGCATATCCGATACGCAGTATTTT.

The rearrangement joins TRBV11-3 to TRBJ2-1, with 8 bases identical to TRBD2. Germline CDR1 is SGHNT and CDR2 is YENEEA. The CDR3 is 15 residues long. After removal of 1 base from V and 8 bases from J, the junction contained 7 bases not matched to a gene. The CDR3 spells CASSLGGGSHDEQFF. CDR3 nucleotide sequence: TGTGCCAGCAGCTTAGGCGGGGGGTCCCACGATGAGCAGTTCTTC. The whole variable domain, remainder taken from reference TRBV11-3 and TRBJ2-1, is EAGVVQSPRYKIIEKKQPVAFWCNPISGHNTLYWYLQNLGQGPELLIRYENEEAVDDSQLPKDRFSAERLKGVDSTLKIQPAELGDSAVYLCASSLGGGSHDEQFFGPGTRLTVL.

This clonotype was picked up a small number of times. The chain carries TRBV25-1 and TRBJ1-2; the D is unclear. This CDR3 comprises 13 residues. In germline, CDR1 is MGHDK, CDR2 SYGVNS. V was trimmed by 0 bases and J by 6 bases, leaving 8 bases between them. The CDR3 reads CASSEYRGNGYTF. In DNA form, the CDR3 reads TGTGCCAGCAGTGAATATCGAGGAAATGGCTACACCTTC.